What follows are 6 T cell receptor beta chains derived from one specimen sequenced in a study of CD8 T cells in ankylosing spondylitis. TCRdb analysed the 5' RACE reads with MiXCR anew, one entry per CDR3 protein. Among 250,000 or so distinct CDR3 sequences, 20% to 30% were seen once, and the ten largest hold roughly 0.6%. The sample taken for sequencing was blood, either unsorted or a sorted T cell fraction (not recorded which). These TCRs come from a male donor with ankylosing spondylitis or in good health (not recorded which).

This chain uses TRBV10-3 with TRBJ1-2; TRBD1 matches 10 bases. Per germline, CDR1 ENHRY and CDR2 SYGVKD. The CDR3 covers 13 residues. The J segment lost 6 bases and the V segment lost 10 bases, leaving 8 bases of the junction unmatched. CDR3 sequence reads: CATRLGTGDGYTF. In DNA form, the CDR3 reads TGTGCCACCCGACTCGGGACAGGGGATGGCTACACCTTC.

This clonotype was counted between two and nine times. The chain couples TRBV12-3 or TRBV12-4 to TRBJ1-1, with TRBD1 matching 7 bases. J was trimmed by 5 bases and V by 6 bases; bases with no gene match: 6. This CDR3 has 13 amino acids. CDR3 in amino acids: CASSTDRVTEAFF. The CDR3 bases are TGTGCCAGCAGCACAGACAGGGTGACTGAAGCTTTCTTT.

The chain combines TRBV3-1 with TRBJ1-6; no reliable D call. Germline CDR1 LGHDT, CDR2 YNNKEL (reference sequence). There are 18 residues in the CDR3. Trimming took off 0 bases at V and 8 bases at J, with 20 bases between the two ends. CDR3 coding DNA: TGTGCCAGCAGCCAAGATCGGGTGGTTGGCTACGGGGATTCACCCCTCCACTTT. It encodes CASSQDRVVGYGDSPLHF.

The table lists this clonotype with many counts. The CDR3 is CASKTSGETQYF. The CDR3 DNA is TGTGCCAGCAAGACTAGCGGGGAGACCCAGTACTTC. The genes are TRBV5-4 and TRBJ2-5; the match to TRBD2 covers 10 bases. V dropped 6 bases and J dropped 5; count of bases not matched to a gene: 1. The V gene's germline CDR1 is SGHNT and CDR2 YYREEE (reference sequence). The CDR3 has 12 residues.

This clonotype was recorded at least ten times. DNA for the CDR3: TGTGCCAGCAGTGATTCAGATACGCAGTATTTT. Residues: CASSDSDTQYF. V and J are TRBV2 and TRBJ2-3; no clear D gene. Germline lookup yields CDR1 SNHLY and CDR2 FYNNEI. This CDR3 has 11 amino acids. V lost 3 bases and J lost 4, with 2 bases in between.

In this sample, this clonotype turned up many times. This chain links TRBV12-3 or TRBV12-4 with TRBJ2-1; TRBD2 might be the D (6 bases). This CDR3 contains 15 residues. V gave up 2 bases and J gave up 10 bases, with 18 bases separating them. DNA of the CDR3: TGTGCCAGCAGTTTACTTGGGCCAGAGAGCGGGGAGCAGTTCTTC. Protein: CASSLLGPESGEQFF.